This T cell receptor beta chain was captured in a study of identical twins (dated by TCRdb to the mid-2010s). Concerning the study at large: To test whether fetal clonotypes persist, this study deep-sequenced TCR alpha and beta repertoires from monozygotic twins, from unrelated adults of various ages, and from cord blood. Replicate twin experiments were performed at different times using different library preparation protocols to rule out contamination.

Points on this clonotype: The clone's antigen remains unknown. Base qualities are missing; no much larger clone stands one base away.

Taken from cysteine to phenylalanine, the CDR3 has 14 residues. The kept DNA is CDR3 alone, 42 bases in frame from the first base. Via the germline V gene, CDR1 is SNHLY and CDR2 FYNNEI. At the junction V is shortened by 6 bases and J by 2 bases; bases outside the gene matches: 7. All donors were healthy Caucasians. The researchers also sequenced three unrelated adults who were not twins: a male aged 18 to 30, a male aged 50 to 60, and a female aged 50 to 60. Miltenyi CD45RO+ enrichment and human naive T-cell isolation kits were used to isolate memory (CD45RO+) and naive T cells from PBMC. The library was generated by 5' RACE. Reads for this sample came from an Illumina HiSeq 2000. Template switching introduced a universal primer binding site; the final cDNA contained a unique molecular identifier, enabling accurate counting of TCR cDNA molecules. Specific primers in the conserved constant-segment region were used to synthesize first-strand cDNA for the TCR alpha and beta chains. Each cDNA library was double barcoded, with a SMART-Mk sample barcode plus Illumina barcodes, to control for contamination. TruSeq adapter sequences, together with Illumina sample barcodes, were added in two successive PCR steps. TCR alpha and beta cDNA libraries were sequenced on the Illumina HiSeq platform with custom primers. The published analysis was carried out like this. MiGEC was used to process raw reads and extract unique molecular identifiers, and MiXCR was used to find CDR3 positions. Recombination models were inferred per individual with the repgenHMM and IGoR tools using an EM algorithm. Shared clonotypes were analyzed with the tcR package in R, and sharing was normalized by the product of cloneset sizes. To study raw recombination without the effects of thymic and clonal selection, out-of-frame nonproductive sequences were analyzed. The raw public data were reprocessed by TCRdb itself: fastp quality trimming at Q25, MiXCR clonotype calling, in-frame beta chains only. Records with the same CDR3 protein are collapsed into one entry carrying the most frequent genes and DNA. The V and J calls come from TCRdb's annotation, not from the publication. Present in this sample are about 690,000 distinct CDR3 sequences, 5.5% to 6.5% of which were seen just once. The top ten clonotypes cover 1.5% to 2% of the sample.

Broader findings and caveats from the paper: In monozygotic twins, recombination models systematically underestimated out-of-frame TCR alpha sharing, but the models matched the sharing seen between unrelated individuals. Invariant T cells such as MAIT and iNKT could partly confound zero-insertion analyses, though diverse VJ usage argued against this for most clonotypes. Conclusions relied on cross-sectional statistical analysis, since the same donors could not be followed over many years. Abundant cord blood beta clonotypes had fewer insertions, young adult naive repertoires showed a similar but weaker trend, and memory repertoires showed no such trend. A weaker excess of twin sharing was found in beta out-of-frame sequences because the signal-to-noise ratio was lowered by fewer shared sequences. Compared with coincidental sharing between unrelated individuals, out-of-frame TCR alpha sequences shared between twins had an excess of sequences with low generation probability.

Recombination connected TRBV2 to TRBJ2-7; 7 bases in between match TRBD2. Sequencing was carried out using naive T cells sorted from blood. The sample's cell subset or site label is to be understood as: cells isolated with a human naive T-cell isolation kit. This sequence originates from a man aged 18-30 years in good health. CDR3 reads: CASSVGGGAYEQYF. The sequenced DNA is TGTGCCAGCAGCGTGGGGGGGGGAGCCTACGAGCAGTACTTC.